These 8 T cell receptor beta chains were all obtained from the same sample, sequenced in a study of blood T cells in healthy people across ages. Primed by a sample-barcoded 5' primer and a J-beta primer mix, a second PCR proceeded for about 6 to 11 cycles. TCRdb ran MiXCR on the 5' RACE reads and lists one entry per CDR3 protein. Of about 1.4 million distinct CDR3 sequences listed, around 59% are singletons. The sample was blood. All receptors come from a man aged 18 to 29 in good health.

The chain has TRBV24-1 and TRBJ2-1; a possible D gene is TRBD1 (6 bases). V lost 2 bases and J 8 bases, leaving 15 bases between the germline ends. CDR1 and CDR2 (germline): KGHDR, SFDVKD. There are 15 residues in the CDR3. The CDR3 spells CATSDSQLTGYEQFF. DNA of the CDR3: TGTGCCACCAGTGATTCACAACTCACAGGGTATGAGCAGTTCTTC.

The V call is TRBV2, the J call TRBJ2-7, with 11 bases identical to TRBD1. The CDR3 contains 12 residues. Germline V lookup: CDR1 SNHLY, CDR2 FYNNEI. With V trimmed by 8 bases and J by 5 bases, 2 bases remained unmatched. The CDR3 reads CASSDRGHEQYF. The CDR3 bases are TGTGCCAGCTCGGACAGGGGGCACGAGCAGTACTTC. The full variable domain, with the rest looked up from reference TRBV2 and TRBJ2-7, is EPEVTQTPSHQVTQMGQEVILRCVPISNHLYFYWYRQILGQKVEFLVSFYNNEISEKSEIFDDQFSVERPDGSNFTLKIRSTKLEDSAMYFCASSDRGHEQYFGPGTRLTVT.

In its sample, this clonotype was seen once. The chain joins TRBV4-1 to TRBJ1-5, with D possibly being TRBD1 (5 bases). Germline CDR1 and CDR2: MGHRA and YSYEKL. The V end lost 3 bases, the J end lost 4 bases, and 16 bases lay between the germline ends. This CDR3 contains 16 residues. DNA of the CDR3: TGCGCCAGCAGCCAGGTCGAGGGGAATCGGAATCAGCCCCAGCATTTT. Translation: CASSQVEGNRNQPQHF.

This clonotype has just a few counts. The rearrangement uses TRBV12-3 or TRBV12-4 and TRBJ1-2; D unresolved. The length of the CDR3 is 11 residues. Trimming stripped 8 bases from V and 5 bases from J, with 9 bases between. The CDR3 DNA reads as TGTGCCAGCGGTGAGGGTTATGGCTACACCTTC. The encoded protein is CASGEGYGYTF.

The chain links TRBV24-1 to TRBJ1-2, with 9 bases that match TRBD1. The germline gives CDR1 KGHDR, CDR2 SFDVKD. Unmatched junction bases numbered 0, after V lost 3 bases and J lost 8 bases. The CDR3 length is 12 residues. The CDR3 region has the DNA TGTGCCACCAGTGATGGGACAGGGGGCTACACCTTC. Translation gives CATSDGTGGYTF.

V is TRBV13 and J is TRBJ2-2, with D uncertain. The length of the CDR3 is 16 residues. CDR1 is PRHDT, CDR2 FYEKMQ, per germline (reference sequence). Between the trimmed V and J ends, which lost 1 base and 5 bases, there was a span of 14 bases. CDR3 in DNA: TGTGCCAGCAGCTTAGACGGGTGGAGTTATACCGGGGAGCTGTTTTTT. Encoded protein: CASSLDGWSYTGELFF.

The chain couples TRBV29-1 to TRBJ2-4; TRBD1 or TRBD2 may be the D gene (5 bases each). The CDR3 runs to 15 residues. Trimming stripped 0 bases from V and 5 bases from J, with 14 bases between. Per the germline V gene, CDR1 is SQVTM and CDR2 is ANQGSEA. The CDR3 protein is CSVEDWRSGQNIQYF. The CDR3 region has the DNA TGCAGCGTTGAAGATTGGCGGTCGGGGCAAAACATTCAGTACTTC. Looking up the rest from reference TRBV29-1 and TRBJ2-4 gives the full variable domain: SAVISQKPSRDICQRGTSLTIQCQVDSQVTMMFWYRQQPGQSLTLIATANQGSEATYESGFVIDKFPISRPNLTFSTLTVSNMSPEDSSIYLCSVEDWRSGQNIQYFGAGTRLSVL.

This clonotype was seen only a few times. The V and J genes are TRBV6-1 and TRBJ2-7, with 11 bases that match TRBD2. V was clipped by 3 bases and J by 0 bases; unmatched bases: 1. This CDR3 contains 15 residues. The germline V gene encodes CDR1 MNHNS and CDR2 SASEGT. In DNA form, the CDR3 reads TGTGCCAGCAGTGAGGGACTAGCGGACTCCTACGAGCAGTACTTC. Amino acids: CASSEGLADSYEQYF.